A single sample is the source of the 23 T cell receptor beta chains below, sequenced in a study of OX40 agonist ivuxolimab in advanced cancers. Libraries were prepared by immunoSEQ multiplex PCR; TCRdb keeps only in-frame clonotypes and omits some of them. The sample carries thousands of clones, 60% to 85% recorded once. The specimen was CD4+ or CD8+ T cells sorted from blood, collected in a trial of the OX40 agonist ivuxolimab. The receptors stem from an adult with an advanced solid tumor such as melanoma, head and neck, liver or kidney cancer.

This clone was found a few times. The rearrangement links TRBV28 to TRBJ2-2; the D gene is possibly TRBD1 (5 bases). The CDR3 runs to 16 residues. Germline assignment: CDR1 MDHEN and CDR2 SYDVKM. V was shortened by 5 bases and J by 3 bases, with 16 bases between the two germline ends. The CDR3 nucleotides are TGTGCCAGCAGTCTATCACAGGCGATATACACCGGGGAGCTGTTTTTT. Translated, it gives CASSLSQAIYTGELFF.

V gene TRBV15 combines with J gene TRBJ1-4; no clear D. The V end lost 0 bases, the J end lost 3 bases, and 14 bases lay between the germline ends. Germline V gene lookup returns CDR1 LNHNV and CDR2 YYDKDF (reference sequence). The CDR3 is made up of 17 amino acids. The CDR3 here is CATSRDREGEANEKLFF. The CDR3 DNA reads TGTGCCACCAGCAGAGATCGAGAGGGAGAGGCTAATGAAAAACTGTTTTTT.

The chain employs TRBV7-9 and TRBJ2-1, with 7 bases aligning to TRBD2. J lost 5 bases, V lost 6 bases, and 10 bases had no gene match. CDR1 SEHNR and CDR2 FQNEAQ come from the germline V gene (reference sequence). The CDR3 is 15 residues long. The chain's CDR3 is CASRHVAGLHNEQFF. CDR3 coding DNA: TGTGCCAGCAGGCACGTAGCGGGCCTACACAATGAGCAGTTCTTC.

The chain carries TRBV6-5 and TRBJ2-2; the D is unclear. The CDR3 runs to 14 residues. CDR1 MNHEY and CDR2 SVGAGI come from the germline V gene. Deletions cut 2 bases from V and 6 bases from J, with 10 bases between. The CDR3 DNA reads TGTGCCAGCAGTTACCACCCTACGTCCGGGGAGCTGTTTTTT. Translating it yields CASSYHPTSGELFF.

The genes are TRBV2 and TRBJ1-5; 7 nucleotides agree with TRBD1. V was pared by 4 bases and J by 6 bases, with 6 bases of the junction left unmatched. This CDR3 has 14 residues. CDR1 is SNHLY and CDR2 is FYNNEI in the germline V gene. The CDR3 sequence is CASSVAGGGQPQHF. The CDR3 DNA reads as TGTGCCAGCAGTGTGGCAGGGGGAGGTCAGCCCCAGCATTTT.

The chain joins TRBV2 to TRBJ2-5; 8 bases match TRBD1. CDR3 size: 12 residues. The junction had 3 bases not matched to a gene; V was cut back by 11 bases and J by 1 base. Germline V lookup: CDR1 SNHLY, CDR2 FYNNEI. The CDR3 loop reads CADGQGQETQYF. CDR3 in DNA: TGTGCCGACGGACAGGGCCAAGAGACCCAGTACTTC.

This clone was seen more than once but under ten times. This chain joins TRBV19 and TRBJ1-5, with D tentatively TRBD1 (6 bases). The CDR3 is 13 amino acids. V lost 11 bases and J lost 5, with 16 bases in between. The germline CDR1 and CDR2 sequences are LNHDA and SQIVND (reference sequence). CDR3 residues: CASAGGGHQPQHF. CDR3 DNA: TGTGCCTCAGCCGGTGGGGGCCATCAGCCCCAGCATTTT.

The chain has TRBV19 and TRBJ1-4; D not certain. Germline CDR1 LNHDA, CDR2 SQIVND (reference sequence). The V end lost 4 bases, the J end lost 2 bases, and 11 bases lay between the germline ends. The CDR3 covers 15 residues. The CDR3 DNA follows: TGTGCCAGTAGTAAATCCCACGCTACTAATGAAAAACTGTTTTTT. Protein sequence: CASSKSHATNEKLFF.

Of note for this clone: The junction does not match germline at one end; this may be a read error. This chain's CDR3 is CASSTSGNAGELFF. DNA for the CDR3: TGTGCCAGTAGTACTAGCGGGAACGCCGGGGAGCTGTTTTTT. This chain connects TRBV19 to TRBJ2-2, with 9 positions matching TRBD2. This CDR3 region has 14 residues. Germline V lookup: CDR1 LNHDA, CDR2 SQIVND (reference sequence).

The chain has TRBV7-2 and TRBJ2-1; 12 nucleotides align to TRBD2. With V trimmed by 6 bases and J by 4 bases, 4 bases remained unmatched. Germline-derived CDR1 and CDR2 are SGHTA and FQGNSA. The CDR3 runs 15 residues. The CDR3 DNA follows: TGTGCCAGCAGGTTACTAGCGGGGGGTTACAATGAGCAGTTCTTC. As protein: CASRLLAGGYNEQFF.

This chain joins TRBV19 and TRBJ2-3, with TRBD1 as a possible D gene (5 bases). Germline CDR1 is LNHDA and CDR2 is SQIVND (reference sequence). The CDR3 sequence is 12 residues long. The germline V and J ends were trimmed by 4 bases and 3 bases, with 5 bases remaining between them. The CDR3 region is CASSTGTDTQYF. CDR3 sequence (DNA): TGTGCCAGTAGTACAGGGACAGATACGCAGTATTTT.

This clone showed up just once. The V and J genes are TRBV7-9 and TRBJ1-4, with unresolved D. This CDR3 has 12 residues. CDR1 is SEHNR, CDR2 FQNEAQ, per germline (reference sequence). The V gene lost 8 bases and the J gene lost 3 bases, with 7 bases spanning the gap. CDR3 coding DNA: TGTGCCAGCCAGTGGGCTAATGAAAAACTGTTTTTT. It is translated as CASQWANEKLFF.

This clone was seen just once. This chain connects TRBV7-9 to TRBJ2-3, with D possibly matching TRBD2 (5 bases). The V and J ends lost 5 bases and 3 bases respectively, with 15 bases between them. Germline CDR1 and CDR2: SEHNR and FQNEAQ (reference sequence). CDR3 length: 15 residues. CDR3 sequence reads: CASSPSGGETDTQYF. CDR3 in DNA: TGTGCCAGCAGCCCCAGCGGTGGTGAAACAGATACGCAGTATTTT.

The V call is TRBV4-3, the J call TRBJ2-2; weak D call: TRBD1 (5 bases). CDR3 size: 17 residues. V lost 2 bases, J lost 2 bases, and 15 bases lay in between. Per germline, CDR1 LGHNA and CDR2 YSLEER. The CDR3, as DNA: TGCGCCAGCAGCCAATTCGATGTGACAGATAACACCGGGGAGCTGTTTTTT. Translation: CASSQFDVTDNTGELFF.

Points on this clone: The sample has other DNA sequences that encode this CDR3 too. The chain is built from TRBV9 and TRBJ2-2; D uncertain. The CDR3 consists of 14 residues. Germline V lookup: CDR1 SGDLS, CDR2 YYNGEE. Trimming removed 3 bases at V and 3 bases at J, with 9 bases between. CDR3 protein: CASSARVYTGELFF. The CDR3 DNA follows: TGTGCCAGCAGCGCTAGGGTGTACACCGGGGAGCTGTTTTTT.

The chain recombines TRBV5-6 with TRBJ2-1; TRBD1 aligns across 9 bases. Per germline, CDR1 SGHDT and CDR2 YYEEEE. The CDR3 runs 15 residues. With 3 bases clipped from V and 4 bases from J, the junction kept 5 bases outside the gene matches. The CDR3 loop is CASSSGQGPYNEQFF. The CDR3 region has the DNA TGTGCCAGCAGCTCAGGACAGGGGCCTTACAATGAGCAGTTCTTC.

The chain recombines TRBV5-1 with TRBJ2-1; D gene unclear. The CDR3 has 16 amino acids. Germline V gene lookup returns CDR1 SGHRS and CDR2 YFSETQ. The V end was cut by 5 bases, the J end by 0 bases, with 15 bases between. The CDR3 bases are TGCGCCAGCAGACCTTCTTGGGGAAGCTCCTACAATGAGCAGTTCTTC. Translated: CASRPSWGSSYNEQFF.

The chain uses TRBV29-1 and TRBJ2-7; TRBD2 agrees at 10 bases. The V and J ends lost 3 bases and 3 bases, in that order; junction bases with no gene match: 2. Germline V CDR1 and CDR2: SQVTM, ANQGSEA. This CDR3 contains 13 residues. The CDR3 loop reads CSVETSGRYEQYF. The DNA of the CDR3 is TGCAGCGTTGAGACTAGCGGGCGCTACGAGCAGTACTTC.

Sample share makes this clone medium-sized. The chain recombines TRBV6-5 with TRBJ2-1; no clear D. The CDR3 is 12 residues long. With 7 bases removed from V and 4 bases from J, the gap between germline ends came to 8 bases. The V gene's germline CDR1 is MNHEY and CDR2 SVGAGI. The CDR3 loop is CASTTGYNEQFF. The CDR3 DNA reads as TGTGCCAGCACCACCGGGTACAATGAGCAGTTCTTC.

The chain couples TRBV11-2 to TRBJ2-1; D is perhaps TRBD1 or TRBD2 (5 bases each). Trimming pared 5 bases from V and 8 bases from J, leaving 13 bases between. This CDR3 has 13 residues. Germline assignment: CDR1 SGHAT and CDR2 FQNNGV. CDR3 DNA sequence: TGTGCCAGCAGCCTAGGGGTCGGGGATGAGCAGTTCTTC. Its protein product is CASSLGVGDEQFF.

This chain's CDR3 is CASSLGGSNYGYTF. CDR3 bases: TGTGCCAGCAGCTTAGGCGGATCTAACTATGGCTACACCTTC. The rearrangement links TRBV7-1 to TRBJ1-2; D not resolved. TRBV7-1 is placed among ORFs of uncertain function. The V and J ends lost 4 bases and 0 bases respectively, with 9 bases between them. There are 14 residues in the CDR3.

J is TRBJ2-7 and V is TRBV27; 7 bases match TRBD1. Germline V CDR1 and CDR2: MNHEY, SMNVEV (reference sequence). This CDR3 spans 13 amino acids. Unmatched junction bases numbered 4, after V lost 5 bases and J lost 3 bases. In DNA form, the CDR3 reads TGTGCCAGCAGTCCCGACAGGGACTACGAGCAGTACTTC. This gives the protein CASSPDRDYEQYF.

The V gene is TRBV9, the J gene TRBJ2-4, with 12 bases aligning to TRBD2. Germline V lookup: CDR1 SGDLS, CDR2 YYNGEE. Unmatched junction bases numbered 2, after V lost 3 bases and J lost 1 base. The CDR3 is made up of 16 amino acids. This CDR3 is CASSAGLAGAKNIQYF. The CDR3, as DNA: TGTGCCAGCAGCGCGGGACTAGCGGGCGCCAAAAACATTCAGTACTTC.